One and the same sample provided the 9 T cell receptor beta chains below, sequenced in a study of CD8+ T cells in alopecia areata. RNA was isolated and reverse transcribed to cDNA, the sequencing template. Libraries were prepared by immunoSEQ multiplex PCR; TCRdb keeps only in-frame clonotypes and omits some of them. The profile shows some 100,000 clones, about 61% of them singletons. Treatment here: oral pan-JAK inhibitor, 5-10 mg twice daily. The sample here was CD8+ T cells sorted from blood, taken between weeks 55 and 65, from a patient treated with tofacitinib. All receptors come from a human donor with alopecia areata.

This rearrangement joins TRBV5-6 to TRBJ2-5, with no clear D. The length of the CDR3 is 15 residues. The V end was cut by 2 bases, the J end by 1 base, with 12 bases between. Germline V gives CDR1 SGHDT, CDR2 YYEEEE. CDR3: CASSFIGRGQETQYF. CDR3 DNA sequence: TGTGCCAGCAGCTTTATTGGACGAGGCCAAGAGACCCAGTACTTC. Together with reference TRBV5-6 and TRBJ2-5, the CDR3 gives the full variable domain: DAGVTQSPTHLIKTRGQQVTLRCSPKSGHDTVSWYQQALGQGPQFIFQYYEEEERQRGNFPDRFSGHQFPNYSSELNVNALLLGDSALYLCASSFIGRGQETQYFGPGTRLLVL.

The chain links TRBV7-9 to TRBJ1-5, with 8 bases matching TRBD1. The CDR3 length is 14 residues. The J segment lost 5 bases and the V segment lost 6 bases, leaving 6 bases of the junction unmatched. CDR1 and CDR2 from the germline V gene are SEHNR and FQNEAQ (reference sequence). CDR3 protein: CASRAGGVDQPQHF. CDR3 in DNA: TGTGCCAGCAGGGCAGGGGGCGTTGATCAGCCCCAGCATTTT.

The rearrangement joins TRBV6-1 to TRBJ2-2; D uncertain. Trimming removed 5 bases from V and 4 bases from J, with 8 bases in between. The germline V gene encodes CDR1 MNHNS and CDR2 SASEGT. The CDR3 contains 13 residues. The CDR3 DNA reads TGTGCCAGCAGTAAATACTTCACCGGGGAGCTGTTTTTT. This sequence encodes CASSKYFTGELFF.

The chain is built from TRBV2 and TRBJ1-6; D may be TRBD1 (6 bases). The CDR3 loop spans 14 amino acids. Per the germline V gene, CDR1 is SNHLY and CDR2 is FYNNEI. The V gene lost 7 bases and the J gene lost 7 bases, with 14 bases spanning the gap. In DNA form, the CDR3 reads TGTGCCAGCACCCGTGCGGGACAAAATTCACCCCTCCACTTT. This codes for CASTRAGQNSPLHF.

This clone was found a few times. The J gene is TRBJ2-3, the V gene TRBV29-1; 9 bases map to TRBD1. The CDR3 runs to 14 residues. The V segment lost 3 bases and the J segment 3 bases; nucleotides outside the gene matches: 4. Germline lookup yields CDR1 SQVTM and CDR2 ANQGSEA. This chain's CDR3 is CSVDGDRGTDTQYF. The CDR3 DNA sequence: TGCAGCGTTGATGGAGACAGGGGGACAGATACGCAGTATTTT.

This clone occurred a few times. V gene TRBV29-1 combines with J gene TRBJ1-1; D not certain. The CDR3 has 11 amino acids. V lost 6 bases and J lost 12, with 17 bases in between. The V gene's germline CDR1 is SQVTM and CDR2 ANQGSEA. CDR3 residues: CSVPTTQATFF. The CDR3 nucleotides are TGCAGCGTACCTACGACCCAAGCGACTTTCTTT.

The chain combines TRBV13 with TRBJ1-6; tentative D call: TRBD1 (6 bases). The germline V and J ends were trimmed by 6 bases and 13 bases, with 19 bases remaining between them. Germline assignment: CDR1 PRHDT and CDR2 FYEKMQ (reference sequence). The CDR3 has 14 residues. CDR3 in amino acids: CASSSQTGKGPLHF. Written as DNA, the CDR3 is TGTGCCAGCAGTTCCCAGACAGGAAAAGGGCCCCTCCACTTT. The variable domain in full, completed from reference TRBV13 and TRBJ1-6, reads AAGVIQSPRHLIKEKRETATLKCYPIPRHDTVYWYQQGPGQDPQFLISFYEKMQSDKGSIPDRFSAQQFSDYHSELNMSSLELGDSALYFCASSSQTGKGPLHFGNGTRLTVT.

The chain joins TRBV5-1 to TRBJ1-1, with 7 nucleotides matching TRBD1. CDR1 SGHRS and CDR2 YFSETQ come from the germline V gene. J lost 0 bases, V lost 0 bases, and 5 bases had no gene match. CDR3 length: 16 amino acids. The CDR3 sequence: CASSLVVGQLNTEAFF. As DNA, the CDR3 is TGCGCCAGCAGCTTGGTAGTGGGACAGCTGAACACTGAAGCTTTCTTT.

In its sample, this clone was seen a few times. The chain couples TRBV19 to TRBJ2-7; D is unclear. Trimming took off 8 bases at V and 6 bases at J, with 5 bases between the two ends. The CDR3 loop spans 9 amino acids. Germline V gives CDR1 LNHDA, CDR2 SQIVND (reference sequence). CDR3 coding DNA: TGTGCCAGTTGCTGCGAGCAGTACTTC. It yields the protein CASCCEQYF.